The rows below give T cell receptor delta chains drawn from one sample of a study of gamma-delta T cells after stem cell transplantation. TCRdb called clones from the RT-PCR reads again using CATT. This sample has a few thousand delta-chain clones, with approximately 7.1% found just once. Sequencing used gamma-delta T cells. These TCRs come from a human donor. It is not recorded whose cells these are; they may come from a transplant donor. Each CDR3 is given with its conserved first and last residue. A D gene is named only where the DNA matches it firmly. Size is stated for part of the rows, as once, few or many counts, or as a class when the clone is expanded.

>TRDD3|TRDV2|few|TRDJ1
TGTGCCTGTGACGCCGTTGAGCCCTCGCTGGGGGATACTAGGACCGATACACTCATCTTT
CACDAVEPSLGDTRTDTLIF
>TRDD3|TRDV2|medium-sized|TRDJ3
TGTGCCTGTGACACCGGAGGACTGGGGGTCGAAGGGCCAAGCTCCTGGGACACCCGACAGATGTTTTTC
CACDTGGLGVEGPSSWDTRQMFF
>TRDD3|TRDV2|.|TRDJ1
TGTGCCTGTGACCCCGCCGGGGGGATGGGGGAGATACGTAACGATAAACTCATCTTT
CACDPAGGMGEIRNDKLIF
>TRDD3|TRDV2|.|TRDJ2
TGTGCCTGTGACACTTGGGGGATAAACGTGACACAACTCTTCTTT
CACDTWGINVTQLFF
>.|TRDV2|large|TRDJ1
TGTGCCTGTGACACGGTGGGCTCCAACACCGATAAACTCATCTTT
CACDTVGSNTDKLIF
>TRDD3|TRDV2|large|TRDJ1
TGTGCCTGTGACACCCTGAGGGGGATACGCGAATCCGATAAACTCATCTTT
CACDTLRGIRESDKLIF
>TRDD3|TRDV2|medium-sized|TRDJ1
TGTGCCTGTGACACTGTACTGGGGGATACGAGACTTTTGGGGGACACCGATAAACTCATCTTT
CACDTVLGDTRLLGDTDKLIF
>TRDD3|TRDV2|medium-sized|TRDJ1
TGTGCCTGTGAAGGCCTGGGGGGCGATAAACTCATCTTT
CACEGLGGDKLIF
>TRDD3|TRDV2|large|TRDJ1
TGTGCCTGTGACACCATTAGAAGCGCTGGGGGCCGAGGAGACACCGATAAACTCATCTTT
CACDTIRSAGGRGDTDKLIF
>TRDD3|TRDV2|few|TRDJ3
TGTGCCTGCGACAATACTGGGGGATACAGCTCCTGGGACACCCGACAGATGTTTTTC
CACDNTGGYSSWDTRQMFF
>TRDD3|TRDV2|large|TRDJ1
TGTGCCTGTGACACCATGGGGGATCCCTTGTACACCGATAAACTCATCTTT
CACDTMGDPLYTDKLIF
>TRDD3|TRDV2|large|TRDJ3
TGTGCCTGTGACACCGCTGGGGGAAGCTCCTGGGACACCCGACAGATGTTTTTC
CACDTAGGSSWDTRQMFF
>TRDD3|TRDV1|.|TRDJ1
TGTGCTCTTGGGGAACTTAACCCCTCAAGTACTGGGGTAGGTCTAACCGATAAACTCATCTTT
CALGELNPSSTGVGLTDKLIF
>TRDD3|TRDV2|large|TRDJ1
TGTGCCTGTGAAGGACTTACTGGGGGATACGAGGATTCTACAGACGATAAACTCATCTTT
CACEGLTGGYEDSTDDKLIF
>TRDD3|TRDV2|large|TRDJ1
TGTGCCTGTGACACCGTCGATACTGGGGCTTTGCAGGGACTCATCTTT
CACDTVDTGALQGLIF
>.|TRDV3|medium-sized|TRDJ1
TGTGCCTTTCCTCCGATGAAACTCATCTTT
CAFPPMKLIF
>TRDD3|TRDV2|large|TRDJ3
TGTGCCTGTGACGGGGGCTGGGGGATGCAATCCTGGGACACCCGACAGATGTTTTTC
CACDGGWGMQSWDTRQMFF
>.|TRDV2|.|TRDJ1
TGTGCCTGTGACACGGTTGCCTTCCTCGGACTCGCTTCTGGGGGACCAAGCACCGATAAACTCATCTTT
CACDTVAFLGLASGGPSTDKLIF
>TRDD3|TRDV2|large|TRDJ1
TGTGCCTGTGACACCTTACTGGGGGATACAGTGGGCGATAAACTCATCTTT
CACDTLLGDTVGDKLIF
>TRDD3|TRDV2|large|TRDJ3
TGTGCCTGTGATCCTCTGGGGGATATACCCTCCTGGGACACCCGACAGATGTTTTTC
CACDPLGDIPSWDTRQMFF
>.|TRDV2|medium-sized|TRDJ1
TGTGCCTGTGACCCCCTTCTCTCGCTTGGAGATGGGGCCACCGATAAACTCATCTTT
CACDPLLSLGDGATDKLIF
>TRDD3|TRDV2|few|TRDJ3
TGTGCCTGTGACACCGTGGGGGATACAAGCTCCTGGGACACCCGACAGATGTTTTTC
CACDTVGDTSSWDTRQMFF
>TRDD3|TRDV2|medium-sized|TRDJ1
TGTGCCTGTGACACTGTAGGACAGAGACTGGGGGATAGGAGAACCGATAAACTCATCTTT
CACDTVGQRLGDRRTDKLIF
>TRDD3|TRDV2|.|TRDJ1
TGTGCCTGTGATCTCGTACTGGGGGATACGGTGTCCGATAAACTCATCTTT
CACDLVLGDTVSDKLIF
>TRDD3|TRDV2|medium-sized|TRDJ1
TGTGCCTGTGACACTGTACTGGGGGATACGTTAACCCACACTAACACCGATAAACTCATCTTT
CACDTVLGDTLTHTNTDKLIF
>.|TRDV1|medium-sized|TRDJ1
TGTGCTCTTGGGGACGGTCTCCTTCGTACCGATAAACTCATCTTT
CALGDGLLRTDKLIF
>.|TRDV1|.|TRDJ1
TGTGCTCTTGGGGAACGAGGCTTTCCCGAGTACACCGATAAACTCATCTTT
CALGERGFPEYTDKLIF
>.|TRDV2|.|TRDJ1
TGTGCCTGTGACACAATCTCGCCTACTGTGGGCCTGTACACCGATAACCTCATCTTT
CACDTISPTVGLYTDNLIF
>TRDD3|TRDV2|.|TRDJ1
TGTGCCTGTGACCCGGTTCTACGACTGGGGGATACGCACGGAGCCGATAAACTCATCTTT
CACDPVLRLGDTHGADKLIF
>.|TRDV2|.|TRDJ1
TGTGCCTGTGACACCGTGGGATCCGATTCTGGCGATAAACTCATCTTT
CACDTVGSDSGDKLIF
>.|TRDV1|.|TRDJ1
TGTGCTCTTGGGGAGATCCCATCATCCAGAGGGAACCCAACCTTTGGTGTCGATAAACTCATCTTT
CALGEIPSSRGNPTFGVDKLIF
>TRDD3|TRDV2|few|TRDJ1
TGTGCCTGTGACCCGCTTAGGGATCCCTTACTGGGGGTTGGACGACCTTACACCGATAAACTCATCTTT
CACDPLRDPLLGVGRPYTDKLIF